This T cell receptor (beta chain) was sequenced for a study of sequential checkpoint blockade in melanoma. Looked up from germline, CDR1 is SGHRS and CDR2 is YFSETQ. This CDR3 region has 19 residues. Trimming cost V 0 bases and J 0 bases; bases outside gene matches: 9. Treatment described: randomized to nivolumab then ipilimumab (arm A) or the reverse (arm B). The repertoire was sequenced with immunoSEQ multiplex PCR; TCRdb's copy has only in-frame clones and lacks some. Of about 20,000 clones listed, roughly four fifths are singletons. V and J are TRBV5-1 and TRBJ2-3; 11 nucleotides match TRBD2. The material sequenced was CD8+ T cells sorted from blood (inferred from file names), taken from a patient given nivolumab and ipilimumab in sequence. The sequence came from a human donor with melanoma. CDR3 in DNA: TGCGCCAGCAGCTTGGTCCTAGCTAGCGGGGGGCCTAGCACAGATACGCAGTATTTT. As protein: CASSLVLASGGPSTDTQYF.